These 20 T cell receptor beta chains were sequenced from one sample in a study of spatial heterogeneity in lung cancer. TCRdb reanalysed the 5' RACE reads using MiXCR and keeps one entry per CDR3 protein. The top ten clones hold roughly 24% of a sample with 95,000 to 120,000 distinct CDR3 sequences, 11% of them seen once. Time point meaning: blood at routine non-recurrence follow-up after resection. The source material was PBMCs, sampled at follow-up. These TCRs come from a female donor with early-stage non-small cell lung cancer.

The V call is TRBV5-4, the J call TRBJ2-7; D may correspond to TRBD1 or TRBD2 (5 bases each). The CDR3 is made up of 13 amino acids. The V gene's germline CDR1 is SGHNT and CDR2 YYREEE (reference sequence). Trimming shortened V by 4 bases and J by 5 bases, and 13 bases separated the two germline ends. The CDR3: CASSRGRSDEQYV. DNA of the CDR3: TGTGCCAGCAGCCGGGGCCGGAGCGACGAGCAGTACGTC.

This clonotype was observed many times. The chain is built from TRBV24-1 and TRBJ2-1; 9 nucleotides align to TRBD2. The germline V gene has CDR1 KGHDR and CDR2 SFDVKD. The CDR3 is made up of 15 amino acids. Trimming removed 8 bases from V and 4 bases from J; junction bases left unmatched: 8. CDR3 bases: TGTGCCACCAATGACGCTAGCGGGGCGTACAATGAGCAGTTCTTC. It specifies CATNDASGAYNEQFF.

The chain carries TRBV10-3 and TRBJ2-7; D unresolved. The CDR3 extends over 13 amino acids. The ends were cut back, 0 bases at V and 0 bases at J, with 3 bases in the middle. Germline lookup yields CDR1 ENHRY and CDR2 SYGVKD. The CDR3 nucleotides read TGTGCCATCAGTGAGTCTAACTCCTACGAGCAGTACTTC. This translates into CAISESNSYEQYF.

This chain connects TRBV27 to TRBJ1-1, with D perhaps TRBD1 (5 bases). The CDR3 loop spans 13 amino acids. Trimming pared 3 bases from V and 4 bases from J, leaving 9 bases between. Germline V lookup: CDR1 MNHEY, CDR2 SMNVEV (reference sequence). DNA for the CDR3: TGTGCCAGCAGTTTGCAGGGACTCACTGAAGCTTTCTTT. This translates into CASSLQGLTEAFF.

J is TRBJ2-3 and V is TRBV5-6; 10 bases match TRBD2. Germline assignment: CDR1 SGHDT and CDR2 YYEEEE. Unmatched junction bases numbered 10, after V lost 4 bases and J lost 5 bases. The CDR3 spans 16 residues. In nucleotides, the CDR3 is TGTGCCAGCAGCAGATACTTAGCGGGAGGAGTAGATACGCAGTATTTT. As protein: CASSRYLAGGVDTQYF.

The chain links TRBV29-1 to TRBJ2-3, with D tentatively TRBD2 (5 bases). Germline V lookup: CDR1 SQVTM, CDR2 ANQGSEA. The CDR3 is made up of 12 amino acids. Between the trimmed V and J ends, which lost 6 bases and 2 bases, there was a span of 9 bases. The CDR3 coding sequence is TGCAGCGTGGACGGGAACACAGATACGCAGTATTTT. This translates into CSVDGNTDTQYF.

CDR3 protein: CASSPGGPEGYTF. In DNA form, the CDR3 reads TGTGCCAGCTCACCTGGGGGACCTGAAGGCTACACCTTC. The chain combines TRBV18 with TRBJ1-2; tentative D call: TRBD1 (5 bases). Germline CDR1 KGHSH, CDR2 LQKENI. The CDR3 is 13 amino acids. Trimming cost V 3 bases and J 8 bases, with 13 bases left between them.

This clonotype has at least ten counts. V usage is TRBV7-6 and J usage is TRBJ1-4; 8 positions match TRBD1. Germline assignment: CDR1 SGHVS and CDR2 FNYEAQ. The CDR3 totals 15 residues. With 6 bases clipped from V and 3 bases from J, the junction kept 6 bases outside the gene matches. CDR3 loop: CASRRQGTANEKLFF. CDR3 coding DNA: TGTGCCAGCAGGCGACAGGGGACCGCTAATGAAAAACTGTTTTTT.

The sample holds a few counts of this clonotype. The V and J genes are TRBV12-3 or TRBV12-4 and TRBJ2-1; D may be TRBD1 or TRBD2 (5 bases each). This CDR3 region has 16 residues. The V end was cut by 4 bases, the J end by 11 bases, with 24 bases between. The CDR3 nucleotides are TGTGCCAGCAGTTACCCCTCCGGGGCAAGACGGGTACAGCAGTTCTTC. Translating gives CASSYPSGARRVQQFF.

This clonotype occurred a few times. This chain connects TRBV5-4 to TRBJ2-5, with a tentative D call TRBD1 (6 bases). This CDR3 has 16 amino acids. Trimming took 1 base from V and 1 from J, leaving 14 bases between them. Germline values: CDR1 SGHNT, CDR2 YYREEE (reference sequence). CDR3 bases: TGTGCCAGCAGCTTGAGGGGGTCCCCAATCCAAGAGACCCAGTACTTC. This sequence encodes CASSLRGSPIQETQYF.

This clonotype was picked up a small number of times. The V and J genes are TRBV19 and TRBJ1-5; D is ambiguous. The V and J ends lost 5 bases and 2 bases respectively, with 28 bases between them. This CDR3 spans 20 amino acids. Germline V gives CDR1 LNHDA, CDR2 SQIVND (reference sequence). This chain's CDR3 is CASSRNGPRAPSVGNQPQHF. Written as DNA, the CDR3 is TGTGCCAGTAGTCGGAATGGACCCCGTGCCCCAAGCGTGGGCAATCAGCCCCAGCATTTT.

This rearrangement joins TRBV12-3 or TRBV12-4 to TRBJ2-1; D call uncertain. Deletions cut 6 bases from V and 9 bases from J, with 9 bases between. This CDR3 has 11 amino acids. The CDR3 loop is CASSPRLEQFF. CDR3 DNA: TGTGCCAGCAGCCCTCGCCTTGAGCAGTTCTTC.

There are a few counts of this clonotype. The CDR3 nucleotides read TGTGCCAGCAGCTTAGGGACCAGGGTGGCGGAGGGGACTGAAGCTTTCTTT. Translated, it gives CASSLGTRVAEGTEAFF. The J gene is TRBJ1-1, the V gene TRBV11-2; the D gene is possibly TRBD1 (5 bases). Trimming removed 1 base at V and 5 bases at J, with 20 bases between. CDR1 is SGHAT and CDR2 is FQNNGV in the germline V gene. This CDR3 comprises 17 residues.

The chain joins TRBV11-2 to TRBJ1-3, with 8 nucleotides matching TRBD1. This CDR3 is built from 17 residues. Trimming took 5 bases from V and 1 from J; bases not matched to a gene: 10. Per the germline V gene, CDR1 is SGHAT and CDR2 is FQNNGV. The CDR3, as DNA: TGTGCCAGCAGCCCCGGACAGGGCCTCTCTTCTGGAAACACCATATATTTT. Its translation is CASSPGQGLSSGNTIYF.

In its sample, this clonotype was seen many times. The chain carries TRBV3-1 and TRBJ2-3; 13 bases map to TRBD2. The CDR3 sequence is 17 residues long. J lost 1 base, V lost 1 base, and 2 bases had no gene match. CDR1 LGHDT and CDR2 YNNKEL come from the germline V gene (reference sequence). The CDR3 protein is CASSQGLAGGGTDTQYF. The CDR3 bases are TGTGCCAGCAGCCAAGGACTAGCGGGAGGTGGCACAGATACGCAGTATTTT.

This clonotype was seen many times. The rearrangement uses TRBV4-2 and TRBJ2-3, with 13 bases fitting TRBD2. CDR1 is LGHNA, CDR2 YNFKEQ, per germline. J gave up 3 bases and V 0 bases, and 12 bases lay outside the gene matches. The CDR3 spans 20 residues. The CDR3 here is CASSQEFGTSGIAITDTQYF. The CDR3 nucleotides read TGTGCCAGCAGCCAAGAGTTCGGGACTAGCGGGATCGCGATTACAGATACGCAGTATTTT.

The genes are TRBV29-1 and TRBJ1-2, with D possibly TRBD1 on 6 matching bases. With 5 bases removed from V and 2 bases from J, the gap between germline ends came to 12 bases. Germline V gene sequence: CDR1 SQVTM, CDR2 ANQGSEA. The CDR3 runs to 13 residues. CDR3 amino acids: CSVYLTGNYGYTF. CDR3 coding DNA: TGCAGCGTTTATCTTACAGGGAACTATGGCTACACCTTC.

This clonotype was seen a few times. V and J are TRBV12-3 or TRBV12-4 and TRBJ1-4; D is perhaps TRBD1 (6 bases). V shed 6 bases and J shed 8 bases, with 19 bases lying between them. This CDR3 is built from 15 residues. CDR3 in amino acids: CASRQNQGLFEKLFF. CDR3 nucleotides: TGTGCCAGCAGACAAAATCAGGGGTTGTTCGAAAAACTGTTTTTT.

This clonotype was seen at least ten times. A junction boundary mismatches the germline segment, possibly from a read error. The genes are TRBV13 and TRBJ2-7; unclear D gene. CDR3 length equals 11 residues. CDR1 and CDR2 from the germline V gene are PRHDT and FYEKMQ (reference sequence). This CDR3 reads CASSSSHEQYF. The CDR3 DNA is TGTGCCAGCAGCTCCTCCCACGAGCAGTACTTC.

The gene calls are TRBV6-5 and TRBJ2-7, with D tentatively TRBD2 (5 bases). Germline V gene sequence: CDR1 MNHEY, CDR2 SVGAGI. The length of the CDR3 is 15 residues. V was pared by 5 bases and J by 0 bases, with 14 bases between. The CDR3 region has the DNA TGTGCCAGCAGTCAAAGGACGGGGAGCTCCTACGAGCAGTACGTC. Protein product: CASSQRTGSSYEQYV.